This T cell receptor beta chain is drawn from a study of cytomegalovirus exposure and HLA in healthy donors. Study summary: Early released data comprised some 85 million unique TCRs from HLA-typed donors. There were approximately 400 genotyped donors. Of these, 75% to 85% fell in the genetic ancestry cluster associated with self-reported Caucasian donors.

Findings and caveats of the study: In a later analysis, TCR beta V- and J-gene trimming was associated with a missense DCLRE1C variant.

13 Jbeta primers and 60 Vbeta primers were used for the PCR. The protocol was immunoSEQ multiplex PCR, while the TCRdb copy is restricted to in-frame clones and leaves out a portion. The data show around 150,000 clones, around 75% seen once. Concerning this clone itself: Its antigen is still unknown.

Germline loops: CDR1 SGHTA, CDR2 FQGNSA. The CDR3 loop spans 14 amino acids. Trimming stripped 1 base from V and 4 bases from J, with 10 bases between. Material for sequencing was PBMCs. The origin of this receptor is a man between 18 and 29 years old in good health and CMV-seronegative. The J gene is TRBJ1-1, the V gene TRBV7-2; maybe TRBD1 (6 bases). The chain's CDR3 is CASSLGWGPTEAFF. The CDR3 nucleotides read TGTGCCAGCAGCTTAGGCTGGGGGCCCACTGAAGCTTTCTTT.